The 18 T cell receptor beta chains below were found in one sample sequenced in a study of blood T cell repertoires in COVID-19. Sequencing used immunoSEQ multiplex PCR; TCRdb keeps in-frame clones, though not all of them. The sample shows about 250,000 clones, about 82% of them seen only once. Specimen: peripheral blood. These receptors all stem from a woman aged 60-75 years with active or convalescent COVID-19.

This clone has only one observation. The J gene is TRBJ1-2, the V gene TRBV19; no reliable D call. V was trimmed by 2 bases and J by 8 bases, leaving 12 bases between them. The CDR3 is 13 amino acids. Germline assignment: CDR1 LNHDA and CDR2 SQIVND (reference sequence). CDR3 sequence: CASSITPEGGYTF. The CDR3 DNA sequence: TGTGCCAGTAGTATAACCCCCGAGGGAGGCTACACCTTC.

The chain employs TRBV28 and TRBJ1-2; unclear D gene. CDR3 length: 15 residues. CDR1 is MDHEN and CDR2 is SYDVKM in the germline V gene. Trimming stripped 7 bases from V and 3 bases from J, with 18 bases between. The DNA for the CDR3 is TGTGCCAGCAAGGAATCACTAGGTTCCCACTATGGCTACACCTTC. It specifies CASKESLGSHYGYTF.

V usage is TRBV13 and J usage is TRBJ1-2; 10 bases line up with TRBD1. Germline lookup yields CDR1 PRHDT and CDR2 FYEKMQ (reference sequence). J gave up 8 bases and V 5 bases, and 11 bases lay outside the gene matches. This CDR3 region has 15 residues. The CDR3 coding sequence is TGTGCCAGCAGCCTCCGGGACAGGGGTCCCTGGGGCTACACCTTC. Amino acids: CASSLRDRGPWGYTF. Looking up the rest from reference TRBV13 and TRBJ1-2 gives the full variable domain: AAGVIQSPRHLIKEKRETATLKCYPIPRHDTVYWYQQGPGQDPQFLISFYEKMQSDKGSIPDRFSAQQFSDYHSELNMSSLELGDSALYFCASSLRDRGPWGYTFGSGTRLTVV.

The gene calls are TRBV30 and TRBJ2-1; 8 bases line up with TRBD2. This CDR3 has 18 amino acids. V lost 3 bases to trimming and J lost 0 bases; unmatched junction nucleotides: 13. CDR1 and CDR2 (germline): GTSNPN, SVGIG (reference sequence). The DNA for the CDR3 is TGTGCCTGGAGAGATACTACTAGCGGCCTTAGCTCCTACAATGAGCAGTTCTTC. It specifies CAWRDTTSGLSSYNEQFF.

The chain combines TRBV7-2 with TRBJ2-3; D might be TRBD2 (6 bases). Germline V lookup: CDR1 SGHTA, CDR2 FQGNSA. The V end lost 5 bases, the J end lost 8 bases, and 17 bases lay between the germline ends. The CDR3 spans 14 residues. This CDR3 is CASSRGAGTGTQYF. The CDR3 DNA reads as TGTGCCAGCAGCAGGGGTGCCGGGACTGGTACGCAGTATTTT.

V usage is TRBV28 and J usage is TRBJ2-5; TRBD1 is a possible D gene (6 bases). Trimming took 3 bases from V and 0 from J, leaving 20 bases between them. Per the germline V gene, CDR1 is MDHEN and CDR2 is SYDVKM. The CDR3 length is 18 residues. Here the CDR3 reads CASSFSFGTPSYQETQYF. DNA for the CDR3: TGTGCCAGCAGTTTTAGTTTCGGGACACCGAGCTACCAAGAGACCCAGTACTTC.

The V and J genes are TRBV5-1 and TRBJ2-2; D perhaps matches TRBD2 (7 bases). The length of the CDR3 is 16 residues. In germline, CDR1 is SGHRS, CDR2 YFSETQ. Trimming cost V 3 bases and J 3 bases, with 15 bases left between them. The CDR3 DNA reads TGCGCCAGCAGCTCTCTGGGGGGGCCGGACACCGGGGAGCTGTTTTTT. Encoded protein: CASSSLGGPDTGELFF.

Comments on this clone: Compared with germline, one end of the junction differs, possibly owing to a read error. The chain recombines TRBV7-7 with TRBJ2-2; D might be TRBD2 (5 bases). Looked up from germline, CDR1 is SSHAT and CDR2 is FNYEAQ (reference sequence). CDR3 length: 14 residues. Here the CDR3 DNA reads TGTGCTAGCAGCTTAGGACTGAACACCGGGGAGCTGTTTTTT. Amino acid sequence: CASSLGLNTGELFF. Full variable domain (rest looked up from reference TRBV7-7 and TRBJ2-2): GAGVSQSPRYKVTKRGQDVTLRCDPISSHATLYWYQQALGQGPEFLTYFNYEAQPDKSGLPSDRFSAERPEGSISTLTIQRTEQRDSAMYRCASSLGLNTGELFFGEGSRLTVL.

This clone was counted once. V and J are TRBV5-1 and TRBJ2-3; possible D gene TRBD1, 6 bases. Germline CDR1 and CDR2: SGHRS and YFSETQ. Trimming shortened V by 4 bases and J by 1 base, and 13 bases separated the two germline ends. This CDR3 region has 15 residues. The CDR3: CASSLRAGGTDTQYF. CDR3 DNA: TGCGCCAGCAGCCTTCGTGCAGGGGGCACAGATACGCAGTATTTT.

The V gene is TRBV28, the J gene TRBJ2-7, with a weak D call TRBD2 (7 bases). This CDR3 comprises 15 residues. The V gene lost 4 bases and the J gene lost 6 bases, with 19 bases spanning the gap. CDR1 is MDHEN, CDR2 SYDVKM, per germline. The CDR3 DNA reads as TGTGCCAGCAGTTCCACGTCGGGGGGCTACACCGAGCAGTACGTC. As protein: CASSSTSGGYTEQYV.

The rearrangement links TRBV24-1 to TRBJ1-1, with D hard to call. Trimming removed 8 bases from V and 6 bases from J, with 18 bases in between. The germline V gene has CDR1 KGHDR and CDR2 SFDVKD. This CDR3 region has 14 residues. The CDR3 loop is CATISDNQRSEAFF. The CDR3, as DNA: TGTGCCACCATTAGTGACAATCAAAGATCTGAAGCTTTCTTT.

This rearrangement joins TRBV2 to TRBJ2-4, with 7 bases aligning to TRBD1. Trimming at V came to 7 bases and at J to 4 bases, leaving 4 bases not matched to a gene. The V gene's germline CDR1 is SNHLY and CDR2 FYNNEI. The CDR3 covers 13 residues. For the CDR3, the DNA is TGTGCCAGCATTCGACAGGGAAAAAACATTCAGTACTTC. Its protein is CASIRQGKNIQYF.

V gene TRBV11-1 combines with J gene TRBJ2-3, with 9 bases identical to TRBD2. The CDR3 is 15 amino acids. CDR1 and CDR2 from the germline V gene are SGHAT and FQDESV (reference sequence). V was pared by 4 bases and J by 0 bases, with 2 bases of the junction left unmatched. The DNA of the CDR3 is TGTGCCAGCAGCTCTAGCGGGGCTAGCACAGATACGCAGTATTTT. Protein product: CASSSSGASTDTQYF.

The rearrangement joins TRBV11-3 to TRBJ2-1, with unresolved D. The CDR3 is 13 amino acids. V lost 0 bases, J lost 7 bases, and 7 bases lay in between. Germline values: CDR1 SGHNT, CDR2 YENEEA. The CDR3 sequence: CASSLDRSNEQFF. DNA for the CDR3: TGTGCCAGCAGCTTAGATCGGAGTAATGAGCAGTTCTTC. Combining the CDR3 with reference TRBV11-3 and TRBJ2-1 gives the whole variable domain EAGVVQSPRYKIIEKKQPVAFWCNPISGHNTLYWYLQNLGQGPELLIRYENEEAVDDSQLPKDRFSAERLKGVDSTLKIQPAELGDSAVYLCASSLDRSNEQFFGPGTRLTVL.

The V and J genes are TRBV7-9 and TRBJ1-2, with 7 bases lining up with TRBD1. Trimming took 4 bases from V and 4 from J; bases not matched to a gene: 3. The CDR3 totals 13 residues. Germline CDR1 reads SEHNR; CDR2 reads FQNEAQ (reference sequence). The CDR3 sequence: CASSSPGGYGYTF. As DNA, the CDR3 is TGTGCCAGCAGCTCTCCAGGGGGCTATGGCTACACCTTC. Complete variable domain (other parts from reference TRBV7-9 and TRBJ1-2): DTGVSQNPRHKITKRGQNVTFRCDPISEHNRLYWYRQTLGQGPEFLTYFQNEAQLEKSRLLSDRFSAERPKGSFSTLEIQRTEQGDSAMYLCASSSPGGYGYTFGSGTRLTVV.

The V gene is TRBV7-2, the J gene TRBJ2-1, with TRBD2 identical over 10 bases. With 2 bases clipped from V and 16 bases from J, the junction kept 8 bases outside the gene matches. The germline gives CDR1 SGHTA, CDR2 FQGNSA. The CDR3 consists of 13 residues. CDR3 residues: CASSLILAGADFF. The CDR3 nucleotides are TGTGCCAGCAGCTTAATTCTAGCGGGAGCCGATTTCTTC.

V is TRBV27 and J is TRBJ1-1; D unresolved. The germline V and J ends were trimmed by 2 bases and 1 base, with 8 bases remaining between them. The CDR3 runs to 14 residues. CDR1 and CDR2 (germline): MNHEY, SMNVEV (reference sequence). CDR3 region: CASSLASGNTEAFF. The CDR3 DNA reads as TGTGCCAGCAGTTTAGCCTCGGGGAACACTGAAGCTTTCTTT.

The gene calls are TRBV3-1 (or the pseudogene TRBV3-2) and TRBJ2-7, with D maybe TRBD2 (5 bases). This CDR3 region has 15 residues. Trimming took 4 bases from V and 2 from J, leaving 15 bases between them. From germline, CDR1 is LGHDT and CDR2 YNNKEL (reference sequence). This CDR3 is CASSRERVRAYEQYF. In nucleotides, the CDR3 is TGTGCCAGCAGCCGGGAGAGAGTAAGAGCCTACGAGCAGTACTTC.